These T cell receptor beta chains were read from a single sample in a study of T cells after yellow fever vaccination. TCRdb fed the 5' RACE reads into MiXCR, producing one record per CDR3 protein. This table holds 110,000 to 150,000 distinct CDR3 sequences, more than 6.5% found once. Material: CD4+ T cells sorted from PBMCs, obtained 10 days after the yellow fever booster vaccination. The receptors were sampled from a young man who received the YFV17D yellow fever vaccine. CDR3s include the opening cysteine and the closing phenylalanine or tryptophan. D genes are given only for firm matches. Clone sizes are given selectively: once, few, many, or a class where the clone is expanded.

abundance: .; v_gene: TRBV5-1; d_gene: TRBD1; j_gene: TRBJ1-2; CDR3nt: TGCGGCAGCAGCTTGGTGGCCGGGGGACAGGGAGATGGCTACACCTTC; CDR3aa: CGSSLVAGGQGDGYTF
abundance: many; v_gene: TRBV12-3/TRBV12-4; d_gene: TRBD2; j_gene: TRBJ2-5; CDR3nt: TGTGCCAGCAGTGCTAGCGGGCAAGAGACCCAGTACTTC; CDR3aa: CASSASGQETQYF
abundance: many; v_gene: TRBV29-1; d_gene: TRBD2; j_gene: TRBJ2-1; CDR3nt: TGCAGCGTTTCCGGACTAGCGGAGGCCCTGGATGAGCAGTTCTTC; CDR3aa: CSVSGLAEALDEQFF
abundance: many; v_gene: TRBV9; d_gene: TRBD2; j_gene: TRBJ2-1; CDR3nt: TGTGCCAGCAGCGTCCACGGGACTACCGACTACAATGAGCAGTTCTTC; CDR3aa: CASSVHGTTDYNEQFF
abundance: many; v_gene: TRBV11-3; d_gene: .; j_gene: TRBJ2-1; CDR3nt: TGCGCCAGCAGCTTAGGGTGGCCGGGCCCGCCGATTAACAATGAGCAGTTCTTC; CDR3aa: CASSLGWPGPPINNEQFF
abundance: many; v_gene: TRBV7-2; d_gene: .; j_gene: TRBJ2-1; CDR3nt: TGTGCCAGCAGCTTAGACAGGTTCTACAATGAGCAGTTCTTC; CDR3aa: CASSLDRFYNEQFF
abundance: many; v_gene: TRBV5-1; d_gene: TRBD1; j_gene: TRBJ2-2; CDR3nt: TGCGCCAGCCAGACAGGGTCCGGGGAGCTGTTTTTT; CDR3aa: CASQTGSGELFF
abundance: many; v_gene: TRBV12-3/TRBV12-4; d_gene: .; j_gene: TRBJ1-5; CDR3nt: TGTGCCAGCAGGGCGGGCCGTAGCAATCAGCCCCAGCATTTT; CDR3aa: CASRAGRSNQPQHF
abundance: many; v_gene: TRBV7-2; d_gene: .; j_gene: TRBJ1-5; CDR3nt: TGTGCCAGCAGCCCGGGGACTATCGGCCAGCCCCAGCATTTT; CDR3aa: CASSPGTIGQPQHF
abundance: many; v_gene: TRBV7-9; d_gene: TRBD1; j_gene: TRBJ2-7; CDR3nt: TGTGCCAGCAGCTTCCCCGGGACAGAGAGCGAGCAGTACTTC; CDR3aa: CASSFPGTESEQYF
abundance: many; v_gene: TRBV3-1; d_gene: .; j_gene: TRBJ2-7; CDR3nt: TGTGCCAGCAGCCAAGGGACCTCCGTAGGTCCCTACGAGCAGTACTTC; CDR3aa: CASSQGTSVGPYEQYF
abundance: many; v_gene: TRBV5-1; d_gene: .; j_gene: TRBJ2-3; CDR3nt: TGCGCCAGCATCGCGGGTTCTAGCACAGATACGCAGTATTTT; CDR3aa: CASIAGSSTDTQYF
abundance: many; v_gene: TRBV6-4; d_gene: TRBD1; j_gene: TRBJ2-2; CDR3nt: TGTGCCAGCAGCGCTACACAGGGGGCCGGGGAGCTGTTTTTT; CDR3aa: CASSATQGAGELFF
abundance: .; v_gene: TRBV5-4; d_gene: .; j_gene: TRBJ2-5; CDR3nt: TGTGCCAGCAGCATCAAGTTGGGGGGACCCCAAGAGACCCAGTACTTC; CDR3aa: CASSIKLGGPQETQYF
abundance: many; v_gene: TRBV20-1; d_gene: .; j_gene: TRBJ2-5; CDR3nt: TGCAGTGCTAGAGGCCCCACCAACCAAGAGACCCAGTACTTC; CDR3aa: CSARGPTNQETQYF
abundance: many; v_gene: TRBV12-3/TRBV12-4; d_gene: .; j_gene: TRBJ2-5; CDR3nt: TGTGCCAGCCAGGAAGGGTTGAAGACCCAGTACTTC; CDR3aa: CASQEGLKTQYF
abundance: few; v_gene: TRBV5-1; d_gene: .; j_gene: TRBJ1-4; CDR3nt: TGCGCCAGCAGCCCTGTGGGGAGTGAAAAACTGTTTTTT; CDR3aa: CASSPVGSEKLFF
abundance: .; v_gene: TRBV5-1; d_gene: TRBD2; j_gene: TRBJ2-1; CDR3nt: TGCGCCAGCAGCCCCGCCCGGACTAGCGGGAGGGCCGAGGTGTTCTTC; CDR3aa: CASSPARTSGRAEVFF
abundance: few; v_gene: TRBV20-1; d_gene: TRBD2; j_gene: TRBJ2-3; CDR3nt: TGCAGTGCTAGGGGTGCCTCACTAGCGGGGAGCACAGATACGCAGTATTTT; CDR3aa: CSARGASLAGSTDTQYF
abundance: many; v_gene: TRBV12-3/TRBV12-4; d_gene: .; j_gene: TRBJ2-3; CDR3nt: TGTGCCAGCAGGCCCAGGGCTGATACGCAGTATTTT; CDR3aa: CASRPRADTQYF
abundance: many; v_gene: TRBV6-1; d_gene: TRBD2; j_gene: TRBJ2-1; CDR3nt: TGTGCCAGCAGTGCGACAACTTTAGCGGGAGCCTACAATGAGCAGTTCTTC; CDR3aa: CASSATTLAGAYNEQFF
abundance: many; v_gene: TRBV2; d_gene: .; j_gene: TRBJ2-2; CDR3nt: TGTGCCAGCGACTCGTACGGGGAGCTGTTTTTT; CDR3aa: CASDSYGELFF
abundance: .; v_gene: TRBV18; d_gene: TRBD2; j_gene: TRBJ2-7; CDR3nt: TGTGCCAGCTCACCACGGAGGGAGGGACGCGAGCAGTACTTC; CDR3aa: CASSPRREGREQYF
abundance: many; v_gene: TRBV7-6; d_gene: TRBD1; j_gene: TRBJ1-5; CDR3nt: TGTGCCAGCAGCCGACGACAGGGCCACAATCAGCCCCAGCATTTT; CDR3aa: CASSRRQGHNQPQHF
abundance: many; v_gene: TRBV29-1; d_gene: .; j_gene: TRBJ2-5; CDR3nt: TGCAGCGTCCAGGAACTACAAGAGACCCAGTACTTC; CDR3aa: CSVQELQETQYF
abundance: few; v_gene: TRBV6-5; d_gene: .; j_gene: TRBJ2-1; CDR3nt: TGTGCCAGCAGTCGACGACCAGGTACTTCCTACAATGAGCAGTTCTTC; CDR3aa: CASSRRPGTSYNEQFF
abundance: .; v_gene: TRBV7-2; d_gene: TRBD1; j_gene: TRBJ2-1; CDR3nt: TGTGCCAGCAGCGACCGAAGGACAGGGACTTACAATGAGCAGTTCTTC; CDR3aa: CASSDRRTGTYNEQFF
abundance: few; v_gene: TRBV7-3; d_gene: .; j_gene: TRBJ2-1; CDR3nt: TGTGCCAGCAGCCCCGTATGGGGGAAGTCCCAATTCACAGTATTGTACAATGAGCAGTTCTTC; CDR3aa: CASSPVWGKSQFTVLYNEQFF